This T cell receptor beta chain was obtained from a study of shared clonotypes between healthy human individuals. Data came from immunoSEQ multiplex PCR; TCRdb stores just in-frame clones and leaves some out. The sample has a few million clones; approximately 96% are singletons. The CDR3 consists of 16 residues. The germline V gene has CDR1 MNHNS and CDR2 SASEGT. The ends lost 4 bases at V and 4 bases at J; junction bases unmatched: 10. V gene TRBV6-1 combines with J gene TRBJ2-7; 10 nucleotides line up with TRBD2. The origin of this receptor is a man between 18 and 29 years old in good health. The sequencing sample was made of naive CD4+ T cells sorted from blood. Subset denoted: CD45RA+ positively selected. DNA of the CDR3: TGTGCCAGCAGTGGGAGCGGGAGGGCCGGGACATACGAGCAGTACTTC. Residues: CASSGSGRAGTYEQYF.